This T cell receptor beta chain was sequenced for a study of PD-1 blockade in mismatch repair-deficient tumors. Overall study: Patients had over 10 mismatch repair-deficient cancer types, all previously treated and progressing. Broader study findings: After pembrolizumab, tumor-resident clones rose rapidly, then generally contracted before radiologic responses.

CDR3 length: 14 amino acids. The V end lost 4 bases, the J end lost 2 bases, and 8 bases lay between the germline ends. Per the germline V gene, CDR1 is MGHRA and CDR2 is YSYEKL. This clone showed up just a few times. Its cognate antigen is unknown. Sequencing used immunoSEQ multiplex PCR; TCRdb keeps in-frame clones, though not all of them. The table lists 60,000 to 75,000 clones, approximately 90% of them singletons. PCR or immunohistochemistry showed mismatch repair deficiency in every enrolled patient. TCRs were sequenced from three patients responding to pembrolizumab. This clonotype originated in an adult with mismatch repair-deficient cancer. The sequencing here drew on peripheral blood, taken 52 weeks after starting pembrolizumab. This sequence joins TRBV4-1 and TRBJ2-2; D gene ambiguous. CDR3 DNA sequence: TGCGCCAGCAGCCGCGACACTAACACCGGGGAGCTGTTTTTT. It encodes CASSRDTNTGELFF.